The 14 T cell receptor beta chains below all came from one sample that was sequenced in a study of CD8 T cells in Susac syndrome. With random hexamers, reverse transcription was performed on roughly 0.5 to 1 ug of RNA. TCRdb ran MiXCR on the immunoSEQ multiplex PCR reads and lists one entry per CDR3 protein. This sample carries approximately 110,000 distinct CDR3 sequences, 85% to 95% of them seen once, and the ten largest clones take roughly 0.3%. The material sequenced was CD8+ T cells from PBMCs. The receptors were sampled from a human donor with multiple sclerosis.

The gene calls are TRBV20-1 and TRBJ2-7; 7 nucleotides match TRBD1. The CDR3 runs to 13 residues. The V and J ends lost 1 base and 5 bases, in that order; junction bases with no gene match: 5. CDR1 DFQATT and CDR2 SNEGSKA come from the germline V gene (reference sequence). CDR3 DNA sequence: TGCAGTGCTAGAGCTCTGGGACAGAACGAGCAGTACTTC. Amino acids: CSARALGQNEQYF.

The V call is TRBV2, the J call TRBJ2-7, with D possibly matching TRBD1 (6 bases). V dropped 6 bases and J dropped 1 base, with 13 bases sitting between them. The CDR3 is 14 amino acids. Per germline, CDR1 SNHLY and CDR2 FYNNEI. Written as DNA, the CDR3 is TGTGCCAGCAGACCTCGGACAGATTCCTACGAGCAGTACGTC. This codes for CASRPRTDSYEQYV.

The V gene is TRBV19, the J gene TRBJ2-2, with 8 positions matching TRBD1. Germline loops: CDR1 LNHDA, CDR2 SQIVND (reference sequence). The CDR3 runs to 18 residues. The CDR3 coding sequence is TGTGCACGATTATGGACAGGGATTCGGGTTAGGGACACCGGGGAGCTGTTTTTT. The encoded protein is CARLWTGIRVRDTGELFF.

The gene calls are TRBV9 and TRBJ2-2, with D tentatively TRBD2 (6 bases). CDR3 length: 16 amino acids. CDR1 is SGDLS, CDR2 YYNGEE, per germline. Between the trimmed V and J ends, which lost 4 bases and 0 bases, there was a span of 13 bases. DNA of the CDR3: TGTGCCAGCAGCCCGTCCGGGAGCGCGAACACCGGGGAGCTGTTTTTT. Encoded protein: CASSPSGSANTGELFF.

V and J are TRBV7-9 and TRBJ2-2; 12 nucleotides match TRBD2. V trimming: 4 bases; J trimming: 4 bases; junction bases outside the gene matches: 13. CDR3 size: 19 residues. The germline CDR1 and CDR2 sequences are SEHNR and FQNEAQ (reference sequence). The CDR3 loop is CASSSRLAGALMITGELFF. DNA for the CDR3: TGTGCCAGCAGCTCCCGACTAGCGGGGGCCCTGATGATCACCGGGGAGCTGTTTTTT.

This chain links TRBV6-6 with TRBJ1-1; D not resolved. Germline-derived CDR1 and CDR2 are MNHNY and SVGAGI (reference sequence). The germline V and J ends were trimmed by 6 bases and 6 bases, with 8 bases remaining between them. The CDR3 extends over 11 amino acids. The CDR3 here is CASSPTPEAFF. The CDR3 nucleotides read TGTGCCAGCAGCCCAACCCCTGAAGCTTTCTTT.

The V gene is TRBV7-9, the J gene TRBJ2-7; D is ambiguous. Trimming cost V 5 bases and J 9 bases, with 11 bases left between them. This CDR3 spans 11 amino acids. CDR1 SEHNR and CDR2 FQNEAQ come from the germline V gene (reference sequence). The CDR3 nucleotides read TGTGCCAGCAGCCGCGGCAGTTCGCAGTACTTC. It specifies CASSRGSSQYF.

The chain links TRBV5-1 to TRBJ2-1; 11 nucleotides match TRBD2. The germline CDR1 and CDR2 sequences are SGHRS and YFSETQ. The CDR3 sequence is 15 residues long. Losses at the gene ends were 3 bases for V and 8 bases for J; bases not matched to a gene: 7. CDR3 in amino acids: CASSWLAGGQDEQFF. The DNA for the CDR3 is TGCGCCAGCAGCTGGTTAGCGGGAGGGCAGGATGAGCAGTTCTTC.

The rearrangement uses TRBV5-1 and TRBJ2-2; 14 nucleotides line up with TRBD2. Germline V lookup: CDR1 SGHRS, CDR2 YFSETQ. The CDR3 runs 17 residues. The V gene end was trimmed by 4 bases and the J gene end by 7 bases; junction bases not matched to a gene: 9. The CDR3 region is CASSGIGLAGGVGELFF. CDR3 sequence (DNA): TGCGCCAGCAGCGGAATCGGACTAGCGGGAGGAGTCGGGGAGCTGTTTTTT.

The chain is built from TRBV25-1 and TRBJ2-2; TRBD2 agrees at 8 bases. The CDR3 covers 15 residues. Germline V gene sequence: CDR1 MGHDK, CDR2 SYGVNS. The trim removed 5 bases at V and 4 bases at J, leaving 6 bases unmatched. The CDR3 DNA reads TGTGCCAGCAGTCCGGGGGGGCTGCCCACCGGGGAGCTGTTTTTT. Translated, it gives CASSPGGLPTGELFF.

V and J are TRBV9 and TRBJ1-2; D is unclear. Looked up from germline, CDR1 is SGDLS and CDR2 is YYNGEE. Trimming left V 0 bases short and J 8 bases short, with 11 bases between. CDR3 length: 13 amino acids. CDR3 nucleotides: TGTGCCAGCAGCGTAGATGGTGGGCCGGGCTACACCTTC. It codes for CASSVDGGPGYTF. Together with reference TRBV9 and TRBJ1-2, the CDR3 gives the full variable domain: DSGVTQTPKHLITATGQRVTLRCSPRSGDLSVYWYQQSLDQGLQFLIQYYNGEERAKGNILERFSAQQFPDLHSELNLSSLELGDSALYFCASSVDGGPGYTFGSGTRLTVV.

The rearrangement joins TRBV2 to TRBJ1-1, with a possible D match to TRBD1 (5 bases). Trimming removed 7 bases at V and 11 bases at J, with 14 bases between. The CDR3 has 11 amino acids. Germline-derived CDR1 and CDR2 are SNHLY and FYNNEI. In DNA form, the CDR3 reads TGTGCCAGCACCGGGGGGGGAAAGGCTTTCTTT. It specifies CASTGGGKAFF.

CDR3: CASSQLHEQYF. Here the CDR3 DNA reads TGCGCCAGCAGTCAACTCCACGAGCAGTACTTC. The chain carries TRBV23-1 and TRBJ2-7; no clear D. TRBV23-1 carries the ORF label, with uncertain function. The CDR3 is 11 residues long. V lost 2 bases and J lost 5, with 4 bases in between.

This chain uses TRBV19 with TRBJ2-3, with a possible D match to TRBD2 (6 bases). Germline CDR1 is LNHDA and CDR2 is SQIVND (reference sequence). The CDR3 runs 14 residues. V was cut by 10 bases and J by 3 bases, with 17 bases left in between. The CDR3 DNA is TGTGCCACAAAAAAAGATGGGAGGACAGATACGCAGTATTTT. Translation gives CATKKDGRTDTQYF.